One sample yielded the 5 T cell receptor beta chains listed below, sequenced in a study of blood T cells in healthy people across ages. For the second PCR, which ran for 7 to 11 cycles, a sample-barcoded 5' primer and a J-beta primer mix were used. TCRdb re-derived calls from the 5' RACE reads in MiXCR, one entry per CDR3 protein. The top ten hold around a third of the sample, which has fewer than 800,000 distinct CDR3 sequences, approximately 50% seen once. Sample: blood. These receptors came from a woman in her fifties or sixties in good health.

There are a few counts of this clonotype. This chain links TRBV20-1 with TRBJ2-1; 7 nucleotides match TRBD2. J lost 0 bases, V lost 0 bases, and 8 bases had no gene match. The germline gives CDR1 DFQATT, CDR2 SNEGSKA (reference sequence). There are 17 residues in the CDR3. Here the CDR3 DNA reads TGCAGTGCTAGAGATCTGGAAGGCGGGAGCTCCTACAATGAGCAGTTCTTC. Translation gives CSARDLEGGSSYNEQFF.

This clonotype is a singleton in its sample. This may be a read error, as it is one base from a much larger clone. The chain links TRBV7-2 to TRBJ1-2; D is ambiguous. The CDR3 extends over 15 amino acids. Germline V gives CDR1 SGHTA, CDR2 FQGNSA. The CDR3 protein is CASSLSGDLNYGYAF. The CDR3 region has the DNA TGTGCCAGCAGCTTAAGTGGAGACCTCAACTATGGCTACGCCTTC.

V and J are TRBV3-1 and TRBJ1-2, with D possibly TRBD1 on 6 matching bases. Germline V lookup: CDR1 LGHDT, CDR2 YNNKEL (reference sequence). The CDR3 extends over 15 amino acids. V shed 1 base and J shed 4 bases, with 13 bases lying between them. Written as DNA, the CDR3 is TGTGCCAGCAGCCAAGGCCGGGGGCCGGTCTATGGCTACACCTTC. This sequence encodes CASSQGRGPVYGYTF.

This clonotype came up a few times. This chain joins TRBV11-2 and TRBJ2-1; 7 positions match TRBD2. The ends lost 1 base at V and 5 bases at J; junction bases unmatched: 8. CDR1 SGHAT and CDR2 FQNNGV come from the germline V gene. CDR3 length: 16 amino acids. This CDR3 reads CASSLARTSNDNEQFF. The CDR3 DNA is TGTGCCAGCAGCTTAGCTCGGACTAGTAACGACAATGAGCAGTTCTTC.

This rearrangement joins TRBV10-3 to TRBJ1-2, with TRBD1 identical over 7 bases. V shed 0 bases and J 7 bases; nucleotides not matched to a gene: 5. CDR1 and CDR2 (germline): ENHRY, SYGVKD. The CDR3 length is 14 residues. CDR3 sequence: CAISESPGGIGYTF. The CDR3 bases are TGTGCCATCAGTGAGTCGCCAGGGGGTATTGGCTACACCTTC.